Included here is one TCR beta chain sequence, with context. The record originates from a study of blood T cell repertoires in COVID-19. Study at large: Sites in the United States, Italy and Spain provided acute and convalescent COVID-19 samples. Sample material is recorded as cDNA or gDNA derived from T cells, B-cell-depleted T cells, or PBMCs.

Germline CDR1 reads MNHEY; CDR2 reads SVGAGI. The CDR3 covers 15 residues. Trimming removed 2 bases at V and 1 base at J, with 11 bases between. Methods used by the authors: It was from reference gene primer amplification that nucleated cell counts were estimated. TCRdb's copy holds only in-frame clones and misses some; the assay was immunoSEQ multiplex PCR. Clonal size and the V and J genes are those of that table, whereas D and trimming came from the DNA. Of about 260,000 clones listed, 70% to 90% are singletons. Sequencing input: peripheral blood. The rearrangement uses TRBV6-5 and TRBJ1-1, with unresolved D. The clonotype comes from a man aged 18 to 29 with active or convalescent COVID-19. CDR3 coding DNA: TGTGCCAGCAGTTACGTGCGGCGGGAGAACACTGAAGCTTTCTTT. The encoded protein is CASSYVRRENTEAFF.